This passage covers 2 T cell receptor beta chains from one sample sequenced in a study of OX40 agonist ivuxolimab in advanced cancers. Generated by immunoSEQ multiplex PCR, the TCRdb table keeps only in-frame clones and is missing some. The repertoire consists of approximately 82,000 clones, with approximately 87% occurring once and the leading ten covering approximately 0.79%. Sequencing used CD4+ or CD8+ T cells sorted from blood, obtained in a trial of the OX40 agonist ivuxolimab. Every receptor here comes from an adult with an advanced solid tumor such as melanoma, head and neck, liver or kidney cancer.

The J gene is TRBJ1-2, the V gene TRBV2, with D tentatively TRBD1 (6 bases). Germline CDR1 reads SNHLY; CDR2 reads FYNNEI. Between the trimmed V and J ends, which lost 5 bases and 8 bases, there was a span of 12 bases. The CDR3 has 12 residues. CDR3 nucleotide sequence: TGTGCCAGCAGTACTCAGGGGCCGGGCTACACCTTC. This gives the protein CASSTQGPGYTF.

The chain combines TRBV10-2 with TRBJ2-7; 8 nucleotides match TRBD2. The length of the CDR3 is 14 residues. V was pared by 3 bases and J by 2 bases, with 3 bases of the junction left unmatched. Germline V gene data show CDR1 as WSHSY and CDR2 as SAAADI. This chain's CDR3 is CASSDGRGAYEQYF. The CDR3 DNA reads as TGCGCCAGCAGTGATGGGCGGGGGGCCTACGAGCAGTACTTC.